These T cell receptor beta chains were read from a single sample in a study of T-cell reconstitution after alpha-beta-depleted transplantation in children. TCRdb itself ran the PCR reads through MiXCR, one entry per CDR3 protein. Among a few hundred thousand distinct CDR3 sequences listed, over 10% were seen once. The sample here was PBMCs, mostly from graft donor cells, taken 360 days after TCRalphabeta/CD19-depleted stem cell transplant. The receptors were sampled from a male patient under 18 who had a stem cell transplant for acute myeloid leukemia, so the T cells may come from the graft donor. Each CDR3 is given with its conserved first and last residue. The D gene is left open where the match is weak. Rows give clone size only sometimes, using once, few, many, or a class for an expanded clone.

d_gene	j_gene	v_gene	abundance	CDR3aa	CDR3nt
NA	TRBJ2-1	TRBV20-1	NA	CSASKKVNNEQFF	TGCAGTGCTAGCAAAAAAGTAAACAATGAGCAGTTCTTC
NA	TRBJ1-4	TRBV29-1	few	CSQGVGEKLFF	TGCAGCCAGGGCGTTGGGGAAAAACTGTTTTTT
NA	TRBJ2-3	TRBV7-6	NA	CASSLESGRPTDTQYF	TGTGCCAGCAGCTTAGAATCGGGAAGGCCCACAGATACGCAGTATTTT
TRBD2	TRBJ2-5	TRBV15	few	CATRGGSGRIKTQYF	TGTGCCACCAGGGGGGGTAGCGGGAGAATAAAGACCCAGTACTTC
NA	TRBJ2-7	TRBV19	few	CASSPRPGEQYF	TGTGCCAGTAGTCCACGTCCTGGCGAGCAGTACTTC
NA	TRBJ2-1	TRBV5-6	few	CASSLGFGGGDEQFF	TGTGCCAGCAGCTTGGGGTTTGGAGGAGGGGATGAGCAGTTCTTC
TRBD2	TRBJ2-3	TRBV28	NA	CASSSVLAGSTDTQYF	TGTGCCAGCAGTTCCGTACTAGCGGGAAGCACAGATACGCAGTATTTT
NA	TRBJ2-5	TRBV4-2	NA	CASSLLFSQETQYF	TGTGCCAGCAGCCTCCTATTTAGTCAAGAGACCCAGTACTTC
NA	TRBJ2-1	TRBV28	NA	CASPPGGAFGDEQFF	TGTGCCAGCCCCCCGGGGGGCGCATTCGGCGATGAGCAGTTCTTC
TRBD2	TRBJ2-1	TRBV15	few	CATSRYPSGNPYNEQFF	TGTGCCACCAGCAGATACCCTAGCGGGAATCCCTACAATGAGCAGTTCTTC
TRBD1	TRBJ2-7	TRBV7-2	few	CASSGDSPYEQYF	TGTGCCAGCAGCGGGGACAGCCCCTACGAGCAGTACTTC
TRBD2	TRBJ2-1	TRBV18	NA	CASSPEGRASYNEQFF	TGTGCCAGCTCACCGGAAGGGAGGGCCTCCTACAATGAGCAGTTCTTC
TRBD1	TRBJ2-1	TRBV30	few	CAWGQVNEQFF	TGTGCCTGGGGACAGGTCAATGAGCAGTTCTTC
TRBD2	TRBJ2-1	TRBV20-1	few	CSARRLAIYNEQFF	TGCAGTGCTAGACGACTAGCGATTTACAATGAGCAGTTCTTC
TRBD2	TRBJ2-1	TRBV3-1	NA	CASSQEAERRGEFDNEQFF	TGTGCCAGCAGCCAAGAGGCAGAGCGGCGGGGGGAATTTGACAATGAGCAGTTCTTC
NA	TRBJ2-2	TRBV24-1	many	CATSTDSTTTGELFF	TGTGCCACCAGTACGGACTCGACAACGACCGGGGAGCTGTTTTTT
TRBD2	TRBJ2-7	TRBV11-2	few	CASSLERSGRGPFHEQYF	TGTGCCAGCAGCTTAGAGCGTAGCGGGAGAGGGCCTTTTCACGAGCAGTACTTC
NA	TRBJ2-1	TRBV28	NA	CASRSPSYNEQFF	TGTGCCAGCAGAAGCCCCTCCTACAATGAGCAGTTCTTC
NA	TRBJ2-2	TRBV29-1	few	CSVESLAKGAGELFF	TGCAGCGTTGAGTCCCTAGCGAAGGGTGCCGGGGAGCTGTTTTTT
NA	TRBJ2-5	TRBV12-3/TRBV12-4	NA	CASSRGRETGQETQYF	TGTGCCAGCAGCCGGGGGCGGGAGACGGGGCAAGAGACCCAGTACTTC
TRBD1	TRBJ2-6	TRBV11-2	few	CASLLHRGTGANVLTF	TGTGCCAGCTTGCTCCACAGGGGGACTGGGGCCAACGTCCTGACTTTC
NA	TRBJ1-3	TRBV5-1	NA	CASSLTRGIGNTIYF	TGCGCCAGCAGCTTGACGCGGGGAATAGGAAACACCATATATTTT
NA	TRBJ2-2	TRBV29-1	many	CSFREATGELFF	TGCAGCTTCCGTGAGGCCACCGGGGAGCTGTTTTTT
TRBD2	TRBJ2-2	TRBV20-1	NA	CSASTSGKNTGELFF	TGCAGTGCTTCCACTAGCGGAAAAAACACCGGGGAGCTGTTTTTT
TRBD2	TRBJ2-3	TRBV18	NA	CASSPMVAGTTDTQYF	TGTGCCAGCTCACCAATGGTAGCGGGAACGACAGATACGCAGTATTTT
NA	TRBJ2-1	TRBV12-3/TRBV12-4	many	CASSLTPVGQFF	TGTGCCAGCAGCCTGACCCCGGTCGGGCAGTTCTTC
NA	TRBJ2-1	TRBV6-4	many	CASRLAPFPSYNEQFF	TGTGCCAGCAGGCTAGCGCCTTTCCCCTCCTACAATGAGCAGTTCTTC
NA	TRBJ2-2	TRBV6-1	many	CASTWGHYDTGELFF	TGTGCCAGCACATGGGGACACTACGACACCGGGGAGCTGTTTTTT
NA	TRBJ1-6	TRBV6-5	few	CASSYSITGWGGNSPLHF	TGTGCCAGCAGTTACTCGATTACGGGATGGGGAGGGAATTCACCCCTCCACTTT
NA	TRBJ2-2	TRBV4-3	NA	CASSRGFGVDTGELFF	TGCGCCAGCAGTCGCGGGTTCGGAGTGGACACCGGGGAGCTGTTTTTT
TRBD2	TRBJ2-7	TRBV20-1	few	CSARDAGLAGDEQYF	TGCAGTGCTAGAGATGCGGGACTAGCGGGAGACGAGCAGTACTTC
NA	TRBJ1-5	TRBV7-2	NA	CASSLLRGSSQPQHF	TGTGCCAGCAGCTTACTTCGGGGTAGCAGTCAGCCCCAGCATTTT
NA	TRBJ2-1	TRBV7-9	NA	CASSSRRYNEQFF	TGTGCCAGCAGCTCAAGACGGTACAATGAGCAGTTCTTC
NA	TRBJ1-1	TRBV20-1	many	CSARGRMNTEAFF	TGCAGTGCCCGGGGACGGATGAACACTGAAGCTTTCTTT
NA	TRBJ2-2	TRBV11-2	few	CASSPRWGSWRDTGELFF	TGTGCCAGCAGCCCGCGTTGGGGCAGCTGGAGGGACACCGGGGAGCTGTTTTTT
TRBD1	TRBJ2-7	TRBV20-1	few	CSATTLDRFEQYF	TGCAGTGCTACCACCTTGGACAGGTTCGAGCAGTACTTC
TRBD2	TRBJ2-1	TRBV30	NA	CAWDPGLAGVEQFF	TGTGCCTGGGATCCGGGACTAGCGGGAGTTGAGCAGTTCTTC
TRBD2	TRBJ2-3	TRBV29-1	once	CSGGGLALTDTQYF	TGCAGCGGGGGGGGACTAGCCTTGACAGATACGCAGTATTTT
NA	TRBJ2-7	TRBV20-1	NA	CSASTRGPYEQYF	TGCAGTGCTAGTACGAGAGGGCCCTACGAGCAGTACTTC
TRBD2	TRBJ2-1	TRBV9	NA	CASSSRGLVSNEQFF	TGTGCCAGCAGCTCACGGGGACTAGTTAGCAATGAGCAGTTCTTC
NA	TRBJ2-7	TRBV18	many	CASSPVRSHEQYF	TGTGCCAGCTCACCAGTCAGGAGCCACGAGCAGTACTTC
TRBD2	TRBJ2-1	TRBV4-3	many	CASSQDLASGRAFYNEQFF	TGCGCCAGCAGCCAAGATCTTGCTAGCGGGAGGGCTTTTTACAATGAGCAGTTCTTC
NA	TRBJ2-6	TRBV6-1	NA	CASSPTTFGANVLTF	TGTGCCAGCAGCCCAACTACCTTTGGGGCCAACGTCCTGACTTTC
NA	TRBJ2-7	TRBV7-9	NA	CASSLSTWGAYEQYF	TGTGCCAGCAGCCTTAGTACATGGGGAGCCTACGAGCAGTACTTC
NA	TRBJ2-3	TRBV6-2/TRBV6-3	NA	CASSYGYGSSTDTQYF	TGTGCCAGCAGTTACGGCTATGGTTCTAGCACAGATACGCAGTATTTT
TRBD2	TRBJ2-2	TRBV20-1	NA	CSARAQGLAGTGELFF	TGCAGTGCTAGGGCCCAGGGACTAGCGGGTACCGGGGAGCTGTTTTTT
NA	TRBJ2-1	TRBV7-9	NA	CASSRETGWDFNEQFF	TGTGCCAGCAGCAGAGAGACAGGGTGGGACTTCAATGAGCAGTTCTTC
TRBD1	TRBJ1-2	TRBV29-1	NA	CSVNLRDSSYGYTF	TGCAGCGTTAACCTTCGGGACAGCAGCTATGGCTACACCTTC
NA	TRBJ2-2	TRBV11-2	NA	CASSLSSRRGLSDTGELFF	TGTGCCAGCAGCTTATCTTCCCGCAGGGGTCTCTCGGACACCGGGGAGCTGTTTTTT
NA	TRBJ2-7	TRBV15	NA	CATSRAGGPYEQYF	TGTGCCACCAGCAGGGCTGGCGGGCCCTACGAGCAGTACTTC
NA	TRBJ2-7	TRBV15	few	CATSRQGQIYEQYF	TGTGCCACCAGCAGACAGGGTCAGATCTACGAGCAGTACTTC
NA	TRBJ2-1	TRBV29-1	many	CSVVRLGNEQFF	TGCAGCGTTGTCCGGCTAGGCAATGAGCAGTTCTTC
NA	TRBJ1-6	TRBV12-3/TRBV12-4	few	CASSLPGQGGSPLHF	TGTGCCAGCAGTTTGCCGGGACAAGGGGGTTCACCCCTCCACTTT
TRBD2	TRBJ2-7	TRBV28	many	CASRIVRGRGFYEQYF	TGTGCCAGCAGGATAGTACGTGGGAGGGGATTCTACGAGCAGTACTTC
NA	TRBJ2-2	TRBV5-8	many	CASSFVLAVRNTGELFF	TGTGCCAGCAGCTTTGTACTGGCTGTCAGGAACACCGGGGAGCTGTTTTTT
NA	TRBJ2-1	TRBV28	few	CASSSDRNAYNEQFF	TGTGCCAGCAGTTCAGACAGGAACGCCTACAATGAGCAGTTCTTC
TRBD2	TRBJ2-1	TRBV11-2	NA	CASIPGLAGGLIYNEQFF	TGTGCCAGCATCCCGGGACTAGCGGGAGGGCTTATCTACAATGAGCAGTTCTTC
TRBD2	TRBJ2-7	TRBV12-3/TRBV12-4	NA	CASSLGLGLAGAIYEQYF	TGTGCCAGCAGTTTAGGATTAGGGCTAGCGGGAGCTATCTACGAGCAGTACTTC
NA	TRBJ2-7	TRBV5-5	NA	CASSLGRQVLYEQYF	TGTGCCAGCAGCTTGGGGCGACAGGTCCTTTACGAGCAGTACTTC